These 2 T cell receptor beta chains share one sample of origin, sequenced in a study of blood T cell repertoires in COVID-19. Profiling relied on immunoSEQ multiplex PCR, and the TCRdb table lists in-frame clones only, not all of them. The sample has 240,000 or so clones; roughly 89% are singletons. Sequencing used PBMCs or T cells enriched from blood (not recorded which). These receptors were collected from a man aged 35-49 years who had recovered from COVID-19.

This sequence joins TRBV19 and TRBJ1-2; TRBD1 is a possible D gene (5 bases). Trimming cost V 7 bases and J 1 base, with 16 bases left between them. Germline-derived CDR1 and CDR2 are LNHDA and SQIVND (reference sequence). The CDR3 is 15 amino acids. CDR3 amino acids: CASITGGGDNYGYTF. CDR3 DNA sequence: TGTGCCAGTATCACCGGCGGGGGGGATAACTATGGCTACACCTTC.

The CDR3 protein is CASGLSSLATNEKLFF. The DNA for the CDR3 is TGTGCTAGTGGTTTGTCATCGTTAGCAACTAATGAAAAACTGTTTTTT. The rearrangement joins TRBV12-5 to TRBJ1-4; no clear D gene. This CDR3 region has 16 residues. Germline assignment: CDR1 LGHNT and CDR2 FRNRAP. Between the trimmed V and J ends, which lost 2 bases and 0 bases, there was a span of 10 bases.